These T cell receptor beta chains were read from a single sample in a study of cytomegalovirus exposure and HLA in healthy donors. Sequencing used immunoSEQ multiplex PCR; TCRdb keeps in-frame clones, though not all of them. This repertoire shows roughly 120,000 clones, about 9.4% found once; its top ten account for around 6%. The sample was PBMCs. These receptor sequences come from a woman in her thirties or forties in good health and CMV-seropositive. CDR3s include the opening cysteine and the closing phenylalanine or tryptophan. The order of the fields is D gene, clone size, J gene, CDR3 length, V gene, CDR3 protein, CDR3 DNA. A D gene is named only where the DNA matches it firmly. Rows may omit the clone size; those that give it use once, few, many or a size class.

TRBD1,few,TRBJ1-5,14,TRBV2,CASTGQLLNQPQHF,TGTGCCAGCACGGGACAGTTACTCAATCAGCCCCAGCATTTT
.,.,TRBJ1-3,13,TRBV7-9,CASILGAGNTIYF,TGTGCCAGCATCCTAGGGGCTGGAAACACCATATATTTT
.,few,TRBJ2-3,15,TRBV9,CASSGRGGGTDTQYF,TGTGCCAGCAGCGGAAGAGGAGGGGGCACAGATACGCAGTATTTT
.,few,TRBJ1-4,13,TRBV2,CASRTVPNEKLFF,TGTGCCAGCAGGACAGTCCCTAATGAAAAACTGTTTTTT
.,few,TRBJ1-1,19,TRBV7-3,CASSNPDYRVFGFCYEAFF,TGTGCCAGCAGCAACCCCGATTACAGGGTTTTTGGCTTTTGCTATGAAGCTTTCTTT
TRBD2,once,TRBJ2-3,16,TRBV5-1,CASSSTSGGPTDTQYF,TGCGCCAGCAGCTCGACTAGCGGGGGGCCCACAGATACGCAGTATTTT
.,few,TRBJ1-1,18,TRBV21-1,CASSKGVGQGEPGAEAFF,TGTGCCAGCAGCAAGGGAGTGGGACAGGGGGAACCCGGAGCTGAAGCTTTCTTT
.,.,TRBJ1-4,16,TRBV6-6,CASSYSTGEANEKLFF,TGTGCCAGCAGTTACTCGACGGGAGAGGCTAATGAAAAACTGTTTTTT
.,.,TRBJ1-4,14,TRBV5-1,CASSITGHNEKLFF,TGCGCCAGCAGCATCACGGGACACAATGAAAAACTGTTTTTT
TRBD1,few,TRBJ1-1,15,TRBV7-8,CASSPRTGMNTEAFF,TGTGCCAGCAGCCCCCGGACAGGAATGAACACTGAAGCTTTCTTT
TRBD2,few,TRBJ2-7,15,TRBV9,CASSTTGLAGGEQYF,TGTGCCAGCAGCACTACCGGACTAGCGGGCGGCGAGCAGTACTTC
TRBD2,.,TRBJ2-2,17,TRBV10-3,CAISELGGGTNTGELFF,TGTGCCATCAGTGAGTTGGGGGGGGGAACGAACACCGGGGAGCTGTTTTTT
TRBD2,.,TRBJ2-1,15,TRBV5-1,CASSLGVAGGNEQFF,TGCGCCAGCAGCTTGGGAGTAGCGGGGGGGAATGAGCAGTTCTTC
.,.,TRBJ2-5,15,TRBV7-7,CASSLGTPTEATQYF,TGTGCCAGCAGCCTCGGGACTCCCACCGAAGCCACCCAGTACTTC
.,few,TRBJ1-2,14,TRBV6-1,CATRETGKNYGYTF,TGTGCCACCCGTGAGACAGGCAAGAACTATGGCTACACCTTC
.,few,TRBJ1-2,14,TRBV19,CASSIGSGNYGYTF,TGTGCCAGTAGTATAGGTTCGGGGAACTATGGCTACACCTTC
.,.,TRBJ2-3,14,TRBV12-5,CASAVDSPRDTQYF,TGTGCTAGTGCCGTGGACAGTCCCAGGGATACGCAGTATTTT
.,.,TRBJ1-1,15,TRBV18,CASSPNEGRDTEAFF,TGTGCCAGCTCACCCAATGAGGGTCGGGACACTGAAGCTTTCTTT
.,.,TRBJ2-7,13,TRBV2,CASRPDTDYEQYF,TGTGCCAGCAGACCTGACACCGATTACGAGCAGTACTTC
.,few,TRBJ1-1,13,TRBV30,CAWSVQGWTEAFF,TGTGCCTGGAGTGTACAGGGATGGACTGAAGCTTTCTTT
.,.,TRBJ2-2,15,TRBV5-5,CASSEDSSKGGELFF,TGTGCCAGCAGCGAGGACAGTTCGAAAGGCGGGGAGCTGTTTTTT
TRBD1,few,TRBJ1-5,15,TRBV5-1,CASSPQGASNQPQHF,TGCGCCAGCAGCCCACAGGGGGCCAGCAATCAGCCCCAGCATTTT
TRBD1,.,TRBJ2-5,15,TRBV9,CASSAGQGDSETQYF,TGTGCCAGCAGCGCAGGACAGGGTGACAGCGAGACCCAGTACTTC
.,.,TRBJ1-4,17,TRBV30,CAWSVEQAHATNEKLFF,TGTGCCTGGAGTGTAGAACAGGCCCATGCAACTAATGAAAAACTGTTTTTT
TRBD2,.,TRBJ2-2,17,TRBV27,CASSDLSRGGLVGELFF,TGTGCCAGCAGTGACCTGAGTCGCGGGGGGTTGGTCGGGGAGCTGTTTTTT
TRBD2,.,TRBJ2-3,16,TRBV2,CASSRTSGGASDTQYF,TGTGCCAGCAGCAGGACTAGCGGGGGGGCGTCAGATACGCAGTATTTT
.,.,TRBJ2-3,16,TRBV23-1,CASSQSQGRDTDTQYF,TGCGCCAGCAGTCAGTCCCAGGGGCGCGACACAGATACGCAGTATTTT
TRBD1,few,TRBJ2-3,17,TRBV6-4,CASSAGTGSPITDTQYF,TGTGCCAGCAGTGCCGGGACAGGGTCACCCATCACAGATACGCAGTATTTT
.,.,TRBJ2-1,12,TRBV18,CASSPAKHEQFF,TGTGCCAGCTCACCGGCCAAACATGAGCAGTTCTTC
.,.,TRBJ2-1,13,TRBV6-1,CASSVGTANEQFF,TGTGCCAGCAGTGTCGGGACTGCCAATGAGCAGTTCTTC
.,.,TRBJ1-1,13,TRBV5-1,CASSSAQVTEAFF,TGCGCCAGCAGCTCGGCACAGGTCACTGAAGCTTTCTTT